This T cell receptor beta chain is from a study of blood T cell repertoires in COVID-19. Study at large: COVID-19 samples collected from the United States, Italy and Spain covered acute and convalescent phases.

CDR3 length equals 16 residues. With 3 bases removed from V and 0 bases from J, the gap between germline ends came to 12 bases. Germline V gene sequence: CDR1 LNHDA, CDR2 SQIVND (reference sequence). Authors' data handling: The authors estimated nucleated cell counts from reference gene primer amplification. Only in-frame clones appear in the TCRdb table, and some are missing; sequencing was by immunoSEQ multiplex PCR. The V and J calls and clone size are taken from that table; D and trimming were inferred from the DNA. The data hold 150,000 to 200,000 clones, with 89% observed a single time. Recruitment covered over 20 US areas and drew participants whose ages spanned roughly 18 to 89 years. Researchers sorted participants into cohorts using their self-reported clinical history.

This TCR came from a middle-aged woman with acute COVID-19. Sequenced material: PBMCs or T cells enriched from blood (not recorded which). This sequence joins TRBV19 and TRBJ1-3; D is perhaps TRBD1 (5 bases). CDR3 nucleotide sequence: TGTGCCAGTAGTATGTTCGGGACTAACTCTGGAAACACCATATATTTT. Protein sequence: CASSMFGTNSGNTIYF.